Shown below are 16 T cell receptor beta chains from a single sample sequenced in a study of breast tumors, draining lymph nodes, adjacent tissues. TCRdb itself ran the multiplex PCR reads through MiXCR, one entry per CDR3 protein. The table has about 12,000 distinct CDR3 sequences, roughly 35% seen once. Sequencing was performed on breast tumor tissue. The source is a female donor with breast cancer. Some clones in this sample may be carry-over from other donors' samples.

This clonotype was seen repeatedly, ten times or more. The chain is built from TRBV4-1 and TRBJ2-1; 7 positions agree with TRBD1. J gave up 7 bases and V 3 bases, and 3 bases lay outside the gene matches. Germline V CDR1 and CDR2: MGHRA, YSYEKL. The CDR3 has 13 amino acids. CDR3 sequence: CASSHRQGNEQFF. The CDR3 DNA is TGCGCCAGCAGCCACCGACAGGGAAATGAGCAGTTCTTC.

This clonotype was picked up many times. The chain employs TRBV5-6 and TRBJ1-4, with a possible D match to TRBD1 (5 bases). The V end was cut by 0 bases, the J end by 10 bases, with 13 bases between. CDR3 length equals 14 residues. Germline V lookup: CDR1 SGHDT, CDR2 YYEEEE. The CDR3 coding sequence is TGTGCCAGCAGCTTGGGGGCGATGAGGGGAAAACTGTTTTTT. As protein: CASSLGAMRGKLFF.

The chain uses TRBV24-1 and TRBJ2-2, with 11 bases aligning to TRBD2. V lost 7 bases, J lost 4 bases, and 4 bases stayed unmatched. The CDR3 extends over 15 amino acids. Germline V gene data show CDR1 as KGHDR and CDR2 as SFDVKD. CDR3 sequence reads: CATRTSGIGTGELFF. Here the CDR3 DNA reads TGTGCCACCAGGACTAGCGGGATCGGCACCGGGGAGCTGTTTTTT.

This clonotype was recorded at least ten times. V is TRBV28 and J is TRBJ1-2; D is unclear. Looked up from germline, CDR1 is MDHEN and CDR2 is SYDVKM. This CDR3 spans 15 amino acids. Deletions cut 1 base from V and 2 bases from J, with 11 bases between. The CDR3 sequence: CASSLFLGLNYGYTF. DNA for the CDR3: TGTGCCAGCAGTTTATTTCTCGGCTTAAACTATGGCTACACCTTC.

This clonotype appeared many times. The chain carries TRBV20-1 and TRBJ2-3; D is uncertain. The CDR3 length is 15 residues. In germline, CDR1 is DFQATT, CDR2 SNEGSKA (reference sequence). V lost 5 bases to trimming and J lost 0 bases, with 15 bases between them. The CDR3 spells CSARVSQASTDTQYF. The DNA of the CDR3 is TGCAGTGCTCGGGTCTCCCAGGCTAGCACAGATACGCAGTATTTT.

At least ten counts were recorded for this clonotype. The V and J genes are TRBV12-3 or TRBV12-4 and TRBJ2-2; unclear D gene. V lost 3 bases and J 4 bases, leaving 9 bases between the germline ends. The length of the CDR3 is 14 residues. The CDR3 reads CASSLLVGTGELFF. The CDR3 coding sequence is TGTGCCAGCAGTTTGTTAGTCGGCACCGGGGAGCTGTTTTTT.

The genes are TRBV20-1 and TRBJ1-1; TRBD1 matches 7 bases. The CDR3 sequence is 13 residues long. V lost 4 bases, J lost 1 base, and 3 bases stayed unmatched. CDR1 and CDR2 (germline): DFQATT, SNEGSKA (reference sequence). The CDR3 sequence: CSATGQKNTEAFF. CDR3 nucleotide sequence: TGCAGTGCTACGGGACAGAAGAACACTGAAGCTTTCTTT.

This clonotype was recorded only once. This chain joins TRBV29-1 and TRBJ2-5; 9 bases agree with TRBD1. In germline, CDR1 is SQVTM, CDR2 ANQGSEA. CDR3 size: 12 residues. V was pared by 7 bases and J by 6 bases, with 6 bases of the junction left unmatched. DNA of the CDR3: TGCAGCGCCTCGGGACAGGGACAGACCCAGTACTTC. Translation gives CSASGQGQTQYF.

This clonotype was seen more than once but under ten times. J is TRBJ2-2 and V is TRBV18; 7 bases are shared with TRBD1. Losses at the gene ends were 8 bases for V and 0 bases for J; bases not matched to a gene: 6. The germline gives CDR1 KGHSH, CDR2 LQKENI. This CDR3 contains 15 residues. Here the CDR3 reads CASRRQGANTGELFF. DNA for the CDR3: TGTGCCAGCCGGCGACAGGGAGCGAACACCGGGGAGCTGTTTTTT.

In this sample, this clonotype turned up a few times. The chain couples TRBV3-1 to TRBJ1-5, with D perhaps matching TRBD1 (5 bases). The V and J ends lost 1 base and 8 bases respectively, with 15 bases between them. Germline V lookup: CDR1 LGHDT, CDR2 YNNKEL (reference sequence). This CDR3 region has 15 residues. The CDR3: CASSQGGGRVKPQHF. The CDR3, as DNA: TGTGCCAGCAGCCAAGGAGGTGGCAGGGTAAAGCCCCAGCATTTT.

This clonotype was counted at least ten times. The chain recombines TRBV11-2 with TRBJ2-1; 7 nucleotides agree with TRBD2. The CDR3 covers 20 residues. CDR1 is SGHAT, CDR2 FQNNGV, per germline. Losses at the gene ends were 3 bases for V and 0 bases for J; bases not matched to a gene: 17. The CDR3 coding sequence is TGTGCCAGCAGCTTTTTAGGACTAGGGGCTAGGGGAGCCTCCTACAATGAGCAGTTCTTC. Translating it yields CASSFLGLGARGASYNEQFF.

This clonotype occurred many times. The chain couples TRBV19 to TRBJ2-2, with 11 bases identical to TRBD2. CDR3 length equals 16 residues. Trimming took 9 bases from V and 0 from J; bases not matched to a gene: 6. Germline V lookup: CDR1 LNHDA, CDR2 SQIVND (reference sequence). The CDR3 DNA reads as TGTGCCAGGGTCGGGACTAGCGGCCCGAACACCGGGGAGCTGTTTTTT. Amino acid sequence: CARVGTSGPNTGELFF. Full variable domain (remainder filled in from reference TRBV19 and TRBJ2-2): DGGITQSPKYLFRKEGQNVTLSCEQNLNHDAMYWYRQDPGQGLRLIYYSQIVNDFQKGDIAEGYSVSREKKESFPLTVTSAQKNPTAFYLCARVGTSGPNTGELFFGEGSRLTVL.

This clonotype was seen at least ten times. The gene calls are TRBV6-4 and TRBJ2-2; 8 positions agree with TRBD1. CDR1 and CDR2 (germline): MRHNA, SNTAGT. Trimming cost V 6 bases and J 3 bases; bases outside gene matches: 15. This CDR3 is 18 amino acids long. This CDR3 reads CASREGQVITLYTGELFF. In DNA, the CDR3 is TGTGCCAGCAGGGAGGGACAGGTGATAACCTTGTACACCGGGGAGCTGTTTTTT.

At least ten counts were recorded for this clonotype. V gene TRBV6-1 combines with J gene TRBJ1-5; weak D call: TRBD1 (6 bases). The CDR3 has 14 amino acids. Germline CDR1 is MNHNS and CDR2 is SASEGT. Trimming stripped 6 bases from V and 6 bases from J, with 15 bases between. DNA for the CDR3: TGTGCCAGCAGGGGAAGGGGGACAAGTCAGCCCCAGCATTTT. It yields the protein CASRGRGTSQPQHF.

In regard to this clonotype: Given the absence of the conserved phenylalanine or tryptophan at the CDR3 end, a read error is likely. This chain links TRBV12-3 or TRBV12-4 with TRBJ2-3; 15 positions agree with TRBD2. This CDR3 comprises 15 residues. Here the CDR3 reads CVSSRTSGGADTQYL. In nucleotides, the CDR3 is TGTGTCAGCAGCCGGACTAGCGGGGGGGCAGATACGCAGTATCTT.

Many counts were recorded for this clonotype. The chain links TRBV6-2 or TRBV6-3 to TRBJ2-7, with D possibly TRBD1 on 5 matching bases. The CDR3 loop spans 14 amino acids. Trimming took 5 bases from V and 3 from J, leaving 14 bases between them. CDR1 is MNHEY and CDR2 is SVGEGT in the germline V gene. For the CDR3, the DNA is TGTGCCAGCAGTCCCCTACGGACACTCTACGAGCAGTACTTC. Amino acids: CASSPLRTLYEQYF.